This T cell receptor beta chain was documented in a study of T cell repertoires in ileal Crohn's disease. The study's findings and limits: Every patient over 26.8% clonality showed endoscopic recurrence. Sorted CD8 T cells held more high-frequency clones than CD4.

Comments on this clone: The antigen is not known.

The table came from immunoSEQ multiplex PCR; TCRdb's copy has only in-frame clones and leaves some out. The sample yields some 30,000 clones, just under 80% seen once. The receptor was derived from an adult with Crohn's disease. Sequenced input: ileal tissue.

CDR3 amino acids: CASSAGTSGVSDTQYF. As DNA, the CDR3 is TGTGCCAGCAGCGCGGGGACTAGCGGGGTTTCAGATACGCAGTATTTT. The gene calls are TRBV9 and TRBJ2-3; TRBD2 aligns across 13 bases. The CDR3 is 16 residues long. Trimming took 3 bases from V and 4 from J; bases not matched to a gene: 5. Per the germline V gene, CDR1 is SGDLS and CDR2 is YYNGEE. Together with reference TRBV9 and TRBJ2-3, the CDR3 gives the full variable domain: DSGVTQTPKHLITATGQRVTLRCSPRSGDLSVYWYQQSLDQGLQFLIQYYNGEERAKGNILERFSAQQFPDLHSELNLSSLELGDSALYFCASSAGTSGVSDTQYFGPGTRLTVL.